These T cell receptor beta chains were read from a single sample in a study of blood T cell repertoires in COVID-19. This table comes from immunoSEQ multiplex PCR, and its TCRdb copy is limited to in-frame clones, with some not included. The repertoire holds fewer than 200,000 clones, with about 83% as singletons. Sequences were obtained from PBMCs or T cells enriched from blood (not recorded which). These receptors all come from a woman aged 45-60 years in a cohort exposed to, infected with or recovered from COVID-19 (not recorded which). Both conserved end residues are part of each CDR3. D genes are given only for firm matches. Size is omitted from some rows. Given values are once, few, many or a class for expanded clones.

abundance: NA
j_gene: TRBJ1-1
d_gene: TRBD1
v_gene: TRBV2
CDR3nt: TGTGCCAGCAGTCATCCGGGACAGGGCACTGAAGCTTTCTTT
CDR3aa: CASSHPGQGTEAFF

abundance: NA
j_gene: TRBJ1-5
d_gene: NA
v_gene: TRBV27
CDR3nt: TGTGCCAGCAGTTTATTAGGGGGCAATCAGCCCCAGCATTTT
CDR3aa: CASSLLGGNQPQHF

abundance: NA
j_gene: TRBJ2-3
d_gene: NA
v_gene: TRBV4-1
CDR3nt: TGCGCCAGCAGCCGAATTGCCGGGGTTAGCACAGATACGCAGTATTTT
CDR3aa: CASSRIAGVSTDTQYF

abundance: few
j_gene: TRBJ2-1
d_gene: TRBD2
v_gene: TRBV9
CDR3nt: TGTGCCAGCAGCGTAGACCTAGCGGGAGACCTCTACAATGAGCAGTTCTTC
CDR3aa: CASSVDLAGDLYNEQFF

abundance: NA
j_gene: TRBJ2-7
d_gene: NA
v_gene: TRBV3-1/TRBV3-2
CDR3nt: TGTGCCAGCAGCCAAGATTTTGGGGACAACAGGCAGTACTTC
CDR3aa: CASSQDFGDNRQYF

abundance: NA
j_gene: TRBJ2-1
d_gene: NA
v_gene: TRBV7-9
CDR3nt: TGTGCCAGCAGCTTAGCGAGCGGTCGCAATGAGCAGTTCTTC
CDR3aa: CASSLASGRNEQFF

abundance: NA
j_gene: TRBJ2-2
d_gene: TRBD1
v_gene: TRBV29-1
CDR3nt: TGCAGCTCCTGGGACAGGGGGGTCGGGGAGCTGTTTTTT
CDR3aa: CSSWDRGVGELFF

abundance: NA
j_gene: TRBJ1-1
d_gene: NA
v_gene: TRBV7-2
CDR3nt: TGTGCCAGCAGCTTAGCACCGCAGGGCTTCACTGAAGCTTTCTTT
CDR3aa: CASSLAPQGFTEAFF

abundance: NA
j_gene: TRBJ1-5
d_gene: NA
v_gene: TRBV16
CDR3nt: TGTGCCAGCAGCGTGGCAGGGGGCAATCAGCCCCAGCATTTT
CDR3aa: CASSVAGGNQPQHF

abundance: NA
j_gene: TRBJ2-3
d_gene: NA
v_gene: TRBV2
CDR3nt: TGTGCCAGCAATAGGGACACGAACGATTTAGATACGCAGTATTTT
CDR3aa: CASNRDTNDLDTQYF

abundance: NA
j_gene: TRBJ1-6
d_gene: TRBD1
v_gene: TRBV5-1
CDR3nt: TGCGCCAGCAGCCCCCGGACAGGGTTTTCACCCCTCCACTTT
CDR3aa: CASSPRTGFSPLHF

abundance: NA
j_gene: TRBJ1-1
d_gene: TRBD1
v_gene: TRBV28
CDR3nt: TGTGCCAGCTACTACAGGGGTTACACTGAAGCTTTCTTT
CDR3aa: CASYYRGYTEAFF

abundance: NA
j_gene: TRBJ1-1
d_gene: NA
v_gene: TRBV3-1/TRBV3-2
CDR3nt: TGTGCCAGCAGCCAGGCCGGCAGGGGCACTGAAGCTTTCTTT
CDR3aa: CASSQAGRGTEAFF

abundance: NA
j_gene: TRBJ1-5
d_gene: NA
v_gene: TRBV6-1
CDR3nt: TGTGCCAGCAGTGAAACGTTGGCTTATCAGCCCCAGCATTTT
CDR3aa: CASSETLAYQPQHF

abundance: NA
j_gene: TRBJ2-1
d_gene: NA
v_gene: TRBV15
CDR3nt: TGTGCCACCAGCCGCACTCCAACGCTCCCCATCGGGCAGTTCTTC
CDR3aa: CATSRTPTLPIGQFF

abundance: NA
j_gene: TRBJ1-4
d_gene: TRBD1
v_gene: TRBV27
CDR3nt: TGTGCCAGCAGTATCCTACCGGGACAGGGATATGAAAAACTGTTTTTT
CDR3aa: CASSILPGQGYEKLFF

abundance: NA
j_gene: TRBJ2-7
d_gene: TRBD1
v_gene: TRBV27
CDR3nt: TGTGCCAGCAGCCCCGCCGGGACAGGGAATAACGAGCAGTACTTC
CDR3aa: CASSPAGTGNNEQYF

abundance: NA
j_gene: TRBJ1-2
d_gene: TRBD1
v_gene: TRBV7-3
CDR3nt: TGTGCCAGCAGCTTAAACCCGACAGGGAGTTTTGGCTACACCTTC
CDR3aa: CASSLNPTGSFGYTF

abundance: NA
j_gene: TRBJ1-2
d_gene: NA
v_gene: TRBV6-6
CDR3nt: TGTGCCAGCAGTGCCGGGACAAGGAGGAACTATGGCTACACCTTC
CDR3aa: CASSAGTRRNYGYTF

abundance: NA
j_gene: TRBJ1-2
d_gene: NA
v_gene: TRBV6-5
CDR3nt: TGTGCCAGCATTCTGGACAGCTTATACACCTTC
CDR3aa: CASILDSLYTF

abundance: NA
j_gene: TRBJ2-1
d_gene: NA
v_gene: TRBV5-1
CDR3nt: TGCGCCAGCAGCTTCCGGGAAGAACTAATTAATGAGCAGTTCTTC
CDR3aa: CASSFREELINEQFF

abundance: NA
j_gene: TRBJ1-4
d_gene: NA
v_gene: TRBV21-1
CDR3nt: TGTGCCAGCAGCACTCCGGGACAGCTTGCAACTAATGAAAAACTGTTTTTT
CDR3aa: CASSTPGQLATNEKLFF

abundance: NA
j_gene: TRBJ1-2
d_gene: NA
v_gene: TRBV27
CDR3nt: TGTGCCAGCAGTTTAAGTCGGGGAGGCTATGGCTACACCTTC
CDR3aa: CASSLSRGGYGYTF

abundance: NA
j_gene: TRBJ1-5
d_gene: NA
v_gene: TRBV7-2
CDR3nt: TGTGCCAGCAGCTTAAGGGCCGAGGGGCCCCAGCATTTT
CDR3aa: CASSLRAEGPQHF